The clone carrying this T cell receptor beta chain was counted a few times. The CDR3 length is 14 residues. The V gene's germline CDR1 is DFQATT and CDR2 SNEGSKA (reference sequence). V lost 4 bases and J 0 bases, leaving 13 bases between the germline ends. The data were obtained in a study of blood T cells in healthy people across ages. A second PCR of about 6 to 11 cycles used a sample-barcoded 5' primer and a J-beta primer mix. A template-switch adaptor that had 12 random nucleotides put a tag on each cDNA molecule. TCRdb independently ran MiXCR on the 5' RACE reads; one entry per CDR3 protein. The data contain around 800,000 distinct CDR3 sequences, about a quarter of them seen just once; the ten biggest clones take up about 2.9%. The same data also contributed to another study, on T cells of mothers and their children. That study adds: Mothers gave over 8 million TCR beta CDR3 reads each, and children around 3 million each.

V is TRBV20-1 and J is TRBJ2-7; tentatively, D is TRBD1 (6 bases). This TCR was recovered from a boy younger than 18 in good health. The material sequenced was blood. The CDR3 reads CSANGRDNSYEQYF. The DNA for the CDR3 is TGCAGTGCTAATGGCCGGGACAACTCCTACGAGCAGTACTTC.